This T cell receptor (beta chain) originates from a study of T-cell memory formation after mild COVID-19 (dated by TCRdb to the early 2020s). For the wider study: Most TCR sequence clusters were specific to one of the two donors. Longitudinal TCRalpha and TCRbeta repertoire sequencing tracked T-cell clones expanding and contracting after mild COVID-19 in two donors. The cohort comprised two young, previously healthy adult volunteers, one female and one male.

Ficoll-Paque density gradient centrifugation was used to isolate PBMCs. Details on this clonotype: Its specific antigen is unknown. The input lacks base qualities; no much larger clone sits a single base away.

Here is what the overall study found, with its caveats: Some responding clones were detected in pre-infection memory, which suggested that pre-existing cross-reactive memory T cells had joined the SARS-CoV-2 response. The second-wave clones that peaked on day 37 were not confirmed to be SARS-CoV-2 specific. The study included only two mild cases, and larger cohorts that include severe cases with pre-infection samples were judged to be necessary. Contracting CD4+ clones appeared mostly in the CM and EM memory subsets, whereas CD8+ clones were enriched in EMRA. Clones contracting from day 15 to 85 had balanced CD4/CD8 phenotypes, while a second wave expanding from day 15 to 37 was biased towards CD4+.

There are 13 amino acids in the CDR3, from cysteine to phenylalanine inclusive. Only the CDR3 DNA is retained, 39 bases long and in frame from the first base. V was cut back by 4 bases and J by 7 bases, leaving a gap of 10 bases between them. The germline V gene provides CDR1 MNHNS and CDR2 SASEGT. The sequencing machine was an Illumina NovaSeq 6000. TCRalpha and TCRbeta cDNA libraries were built by 5'RACE with constant-segment primers, adding sample barcodes and unique molecular identifiers. Trizol reagent was used to extract RNA from every sample. Libraries were amplified in two PCR steps, with a second sample barcode and Illumina TruSeq adapters added in the second step. Sequencing of libraries was performed on an Illumina NovaSeq with 2 x 150 bp paired-end reads. As for the authors' bioinformatics: Demultiplexing of reads and collapsing into UMI-guided consensus sequences were performed with migec v1.2.7. Using mixcr v2.1.11, the UMI consensuses were aligned to TRA and TRB V and J templates and assembled into clonotypes. Clonotypes were classified as expanded or contracted when called significant by both edgeR and NoisET, with noise models trained on biological replicates. For edgeR calls, the thresholds were a false discovery rate-adjusted p below 0.01 and a log2 fold-change of 1. PCA with hierarchical clustering of max-normalized trajectories of the 1000 most abundant clonotypes was used as exploratory dynamics analysis. Each responding clone was given a CD4 or CD8 phenotype based on the CD4+ and CD8+ repertoires, which had been sequenced separately. The public reads were reprocessed in TCRdb via fastp at Q25 and MiXCR, keeping in-frame beta chains. Each CDR3 protein gets just one entry, which takes the most common genes and DNA from the rows behind it. In this record, the V and J calls reflect TCRdb's handling and not the investigators' own analysis. A total of about 620,000 distinct CDR3 sequences appear in this sample, about 20% of them only once. About 11% of the sample belongs to the ten largest clones.

The material sequenced was PBMCs or a T cell subset sorted from them (not recorded which). The chain is encoded by TRBV6-1 joined to TRBJ2-2; no D gene call is confident. The receptor was isolated from an adult woman who had mild COVID-19 (a few samples of this study predate the infection). The sample titles of this study are shuffled in the database, so cell type and time point are left out; the donor was told from shared clones. The CDR3 corresponds to CASSVLGGGELFF. The DNA reads as follows: TGTGCCAGCAGTGTTTTGGGCGGCGGGGAGCTGTTTTTT.